These 28 T cell receptor beta chains share one sample of origin, sequenced in a study of control samples from healthy donors and cancer patients. TCRdb's table, derived via immunoSEQ multiplex PCR, lists solely in-frame clones and lacks some. The sample has around 150,000 clones; 80% to 90% are singletons. The sample consisted of blood. These receptors came from a man aged 30 to 45 in good health.

The chain has TRBV6-2 or TRBV6-3 and TRBJ2-2; no clear D gene. V lost 5 bases, J lost 5 bases, and 9 bases lay in between. Germline-derived CDR1 and CDR2 are MNHEY and SVGEGT. This CDR3 spans 13 amino acids. The CDR3 protein is CASSPVRTGELFF. In DNA form, the CDR3 reads TGTGCCAGCAGTCCCGTGCGGACCGGGGAGCTGTTTTTT.

This chain uses TRBV6-6 with TRBJ1-5; D is possibly TRBD1 (5 bases). The CDR3 totals 14 residues. Germline CDR1 and CDR2: MNHNY and SVGAGI (reference sequence). V was shortened by 4 bases and J by 4 bases, with 11 bases between the two germline ends. CDR3 DNA sequence: TGTGCCAGCAGTTCCCGCGACAGAAATCAGCCCCAGCATTTT. It specifies CASSSRDRNQPQHF.

This sequence joins TRBV29-1 and TRBJ1-2; a weak D match, TRBD1 (5 bases). This CDR3 is built from 13 residues. V lost 7 bases to trimming and J lost 4 bases, with 16 bases between them. CDR1 is SQVTM and CDR2 is ANQGSEA in the germline V gene. The CDR3 reads CSANHPGGYGYTF. The CDR3 nucleotides are TGCAGCGCTAATCACCCGGGGGGCTATGGCTACACCTTC.

The V gene is TRBV20-1, the J gene TRBJ1-2, with D possibly TRBD1 on 5 matching bases. In germline, CDR1 is DFQATT, CDR2 SNEGSKA (reference sequence). The CDR3 loop spans 14 amino acids. V lost 3 bases and J 6 bases, leaving 17 bases between the germline ends. The CDR3 DNA sequence: TGCAGTGCTAGTAGTTTCCAGGGTCGAGATGGCTACACCTTC. It is translated as CSASSFQGRDGYTF.

The chain uses TRBV19 and TRBJ1-1; 7 bases agree with TRBD1. Germline V gene lookup returns CDR1 LNHDA and CDR2 SQIVND (reference sequence). Trimming removed 7 bases from V and 9 bases from J; junction bases left unmatched: 14. The CDR3 consists of 14 residues. The CDR3 bases are TGTGCCAGTAAGGATCTGGGACAGATCAACCAAGCTTTCTTT. Amino acid sequence: CASKDLGQINQAFF.

This clone was detected only once. The V call is TRBV6-6, the J call TRBJ2-1; D is perhaps TRBD1 or TRBD2 (5 bases each). CDR1 is MNHNY, CDR2 SVGAGI, per germline (reference sequence). V lost 3 bases, J lost 0 bases, and 12 bases lay in between. The CDR3 loop spans 16 amino acids. The CDR3 is CASSYGTASSYNEQFF. In DNA, the CDR3 is TGTGCCAGCAGTTATGGGACGGCTAGCTCCTACAATGAGCAGTTCTTC.

V is TRBV19 and J is TRBJ1-5; tentative D call: TRBD1 (5 bases). From germline, CDR1 is LNHDA and CDR2 SQIVND (reference sequence). The CDR3 extends over 12 amino acids. Trimming cost V 10 bases and J 4 bases, with 11 bases left between them. CDR3 protein: CATGLLNQPQHF. CDR3 bases: TGTGCCACGGGACTGCTTAATCAGCCCCAGCATTTT.

The chain couples TRBV5-1 to TRBJ2-4; D uncertain. The CDR3 sequence is 14 residues long. Germline V gives CDR1 SGHRS, CDR2 YFSETQ. Trimming shortened V by 0 bases and J by 8 bases, and 12 bases separated the two germline ends. The CDR3 nucleotides read TGCGCCAGCAGCTTGGCCCGGGTTGGGGACATTCAGTACTTC. Its protein product is CASSLARVGDIQYF.

The chain joins TRBV12-3 or TRBV12-4 to TRBJ1-2; D gene unclear. This CDR3 is 12 amino acids long. The V gene lost 8 bases and the J gene lost 0 bases, with 7 bases spanning the gap. The CDR3 here is CASATANYGYTF. The CDR3 nucleotides are TGTGCCAGCGCAACAGCTAACTATGGCTACACCTTC.

The CDR3 coding sequence is TGTGCCAGCAGCCAAGACCAAGAGACCCAGTACTTC. Its translation: CASSQDQETQYF. V is TRBV3-1 (or the pseudogene TRBV3-2) and J is TRBJ2-5, with no clear D. V lost 0 bases and J 1 base, leaving 0 bases between the germline ends. Germline V gene sequence: CDR1 LGHDT, CDR2 YNNKEL (reference sequence). The CDR3 covers 12 residues.

Comment on this clone: Given a much more abundant clone one base away, this may be a read error. This rearrangement joins TRBV7-9 to TRBJ1-5; possibly TRBD1 for D (5 bases). V shed 4 bases and J shed 6 bases, with 7 bases lying between them. In germline, CDR1 is SEHNR, CDR2 FQNEAQ (reference sequence). CDR3 length: 12 residues. The CDR3 DNA is TGTGCCAGCAGCTGGGGGTCTCAGCCCCAGCATTTT. Its protein is CASSWGSQPQHF.

The chain has TRBV19 and TRBJ2-7, with D maybe TRBD2 (6 bases). This CDR3 contains 15 residues. Germline V gives CDR1 LNHDA, CDR2 SQIVND (reference sequence). Trimming left V 2 bases short and J 2 bases short, with 13 bases between. CDR3 coding DNA: TGTGCCAGTAGTATATACGCCTGGGGGGCCTACGAGCAGTACTTC. Translated, it gives CASSIYAWGAYEQYF. Full variable domain (missing parts from reference TRBV19 and TRBJ2-7): DGGITQSPKYLFRKEGQNVTLSCEQNLNHDAMYWYRQDPGQGLRLIYYSQIVNDFQKGDIAEGYSVSREKKESFPLTVTSAQKNPTAFYLCASSIYAWGAYEQYFGPGTRLTVT.

This chain links TRBV12-3 or TRBV12-4 with TRBJ1-1; D gene unclear. The V end lost 8 bases, the J end lost 7 bases, and 14 bases lay between the germline ends. This CDR3 has 12 amino acids. In nucleotides, the CDR3 is TGTGCCAGCGTCCCGGGCGGGCTTGAAGCTTTCTTT. Translating it yields CASVPGGLEAFF.

A note on this clone: One end of the junction is discordant with germline, which a read error may explain. V usage is TRBV13 and J usage is TRBJ2-1; 7 positions agree with TRBD2. This CDR3 contains 13 residues. From germline, CDR1 is PRHDT and CDR2 FYEKMQ (reference sequence). CDR3 in amino acids: CASSLGLRGGGIF. The CDR3 DNA follows: TGTGCCAGCAGCTTAGGCCTCCGCGGGGGTGGAATCTTC.

The chain recombines TRBV28 with TRBJ1-2; D is ambiguous. Germline loops: CDR1 MDHEN, CDR2 SYDVKM. With 3 bases removed from V and 6 bases from J, the gap between germline ends came to 11 bases. The CDR3 sequence is 13 residues long. The DNA for the CDR3 is TGTGCCAGCAGTTTCGGCAGGAATCATGGCTACACCTTC. Translating it yields CASSFGRNHGYTF.

The rearrangement uses TRBV6-5 and TRBJ1-1; D call uncertain. This CDR3 region has 11 residues. The germline V and J ends were trimmed by 6 bases and 4 bases, with 6 bases remaining between them. Per germline, CDR1 MNHEY and CDR2 SVGAGI. The CDR3 DNA is TGTGCCAGCAGGTTTCTCACTGAAGCTTTCTTT. Protein product: CASRFLTEAFF.

A single count supports this clone. The junction departs from germline at one end; a sequencing error may be responsible. The chain uses TRBV4-3 and TRBJ2-1, with TRBD2 matching 9 bases. Germline V gene sequence: CDR1 LGHNA, CDR2 YSLEER. The CDR3 is 15 amino acids. The CDR3 loop is CASGQKLAGYNEQFF. For the CDR3, the DNA is TGCGCCAGCGGCCAGAAACTAGCGGGCTACAATGAGCAGTTCTTC.

This chain joins TRBV24-1 and TRBJ2-3; possible D gene TRBD2, 5 bases. The V end lost 0 bases, the J end lost 3 bases, and 12 bases lay between the germline ends. Germline CDR1 reads KGHDR; CDR2 reads SFDVKD. This CDR3 has 16 residues. CDR3 nucleotide sequence: TGTGCCACCAGTGATTTGGCCGGGGATGGGACAGATACGCAGTATTTT. It encodes CATSDLAGDGTDTQYF.

V is TRBV7-9 and J is TRBJ2-4, with D unclear. Trimming stripped 5 bases from V and 3 bases from J, with 17 bases between. Germline CDR1 and CDR2: SEHNR and FQNEAQ (reference sequence). CDR3 length equals 16 residues. The CDR3 DNA reads as TGTGCCAGCAGCCCGCCTAGAATGGAGATCAAAAACATTCAGTACTTC. This codes for CASSPPRMEIKNIQYF.

The chain has TRBV11-2 and TRBJ2-2, with TRBD1 identical over 8 bases. CDR1 SGHAT and CDR2 FQNNGV come from the germline V gene. The CDR3 extends over 16 amino acids. The J segment lost 4 bases and the V segment lost 2 bases, leaving 6 bases of the junction unmatched. The CDR3 DNA sequence: TGTGCCAGCAGCTTAATCAGGGGGCTGAGCACCGGGGAGCTGTTTTTT. This translates into CASSLIRGLSTGELFF.

V is TRBV5-1 and J is TRBJ1-1; 9 nucleotides agree with TRBD1. This CDR3 spans 14 amino acids. In germline, CDR1 is SGHRS, CDR2 YFSETQ. V lost 4 bases, J lost 0 bases, and 1 base stayed unmatched. The CDR3 DNA follows: TGCGCCAGCAGCAGGACAGGGGTGAACACTGAAGCTTTCTTT. It codes for CASSRTGVNTEAFF.

Regarding this clone: This CDR3 is also generated by other DNA sequences in the sample. V gene TRBV7-9 combines with J gene TRBJ2-1; 16 nucleotides line up with TRBD2. Germline values: CDR1 SEHNR, CDR2 FQNEAQ (reference sequence). The CDR3 runs 18 residues. J gave up 6 bases and V 6 bases, and 11 bases lay outside the gene matches. DNA for the CDR3: TGTGCCAGCAGACGGGGACTAGCGGGAGGGCCCCACAGCAATGAGCAGTTCTTC. Translating gives CASRRGLAGGPHSNEQFF.

This chain connects TRBV5-8 to TRBJ1-5, with 8 positions matching TRBD1. The J segment lost 3 bases and the V segment lost 4 bases, leaving 6 bases of the junction unmatched. CDR3 length: 15 amino acids. The germline V gene encodes CDR1 SGHTS and CDR2 YDEGEE. CDR3 amino acids: CASSNGQGDNQPQHF. Here the CDR3 DNA reads TGTGCCAGCAGCAATGGACAGGGAGACAATCAGCCCCAGCATTTT.

The chain recombines TRBV9 with TRBJ1-6; 10 positions match TRBD1. CDR1 SGDLS and CDR2 YYNGEE come from the germline V gene. The junction had 6 bases not matched to a gene; V was cut back by 3 bases and J by 6 bases. The CDR3 runs 16 residues. Written as DNA, the CDR3 is TGTGCCAGCAGCGAATCCGGGACAGGGGTTAATTCACCCCTCCACTTT. Residues: CASSESGTGVNSPLHF.

The chain uses TRBV4-2 and TRBJ1-2; D might be TRBD1 (5 bases). Germline assignment: CDR1 LGHNA and CDR2 YNFKEQ. The CDR3 runs to 16 residues. Trimming pared 0 bases from V and 8 bases from J, leaving 19 bases between. CDR3 protein: CASSQDRTSGTRGYTF. Here the CDR3 DNA reads TGTGCCAGCAGCCAAGATAGAACGAGCGGGACTCGGGGCTACACCTTC.

The chain couples TRBV28 to TRBJ1-5; D is perhaps TRBD1 (5 bases). Germline V gene data show CDR1 as MDHEN and CDR2 as SYDVKM. Trimming took off 11 bases at V and 3 bases at J, with 17 bases between the two ends. This CDR3 has 14 amino acids. The CDR3 sequence: CASWGTAYNQPQHF. CDR3 sequence (DNA): TGTGCCTCATGGGGGACTGCCTACAATCAGCCCCAGCATTTT.

V is TRBV7-8 and J is TRBJ2-1; D is uncertain. The CDR3 consists of 16 residues. Germline V gene lookup returns CDR1 SGHVS and CDR2 FQNEAQ. V lost 2 bases and J 2 bases, leaving 13 bases between the germline ends. In nucleotides, the CDR3 is TGTGCCAGCAGCTTACATCAACTGAACCCCTACAATGAGCAGTTCTTC. Translated, it gives CASSLHQLNPYNEQFF.

CDR3 coding DNA: TGTGCCAGCAGCCAACTGGTGGGGCAGGGAACGCAGTATTTT. Its translation is CASSQLVGQGTQYF. The rearrangement links TRBV14 to TRBJ2-3, with D possibly being TRBD1 (5 bases). The CDR3 totals 14 residues. Between the trimmed V and J ends, which lost 2 bases and 9 bases, there was a span of 15 bases. Germline-derived CDR1 and CDR2 are SGHDN and FVKESK.